Shown below are 23 T cell receptor beta chains from a single sample sequenced in a study of PD-1 blockade in classical Hodgkin lymphoma. Every one of the patients relapsed after autologous stem cell transplantation (brentuximab vedotin exposure was variable). Assay used: immunoSEQ multiplex PCR; TCRdb lists only in-frame clones, some missing. Of about 41,000 clones in the sample, over 70% were seen once. The sequencing used peripheral blood mononuclear cells (PBMCs), collected at baseline. The receptors were sampled from a human donor with classical Hodgkin lymphoma.

This rearrangement joins TRBV18 to TRBJ1-4, with 7 positions matching TRBD1. Germline CDR1 and CDR2: KGHSH and LQKENI. CDR3 length: 14 amino acids. J was trimmed by 3 bases and V by 5 bases; bases with no gene match: 3. The CDR3 region has the DNA TGTGCCAGCTCAAAGACAGGGTCTAATGAAAAACTGTTTTTT. It is translated as CASSKTGSNEKLFF.

This chain connects TRBV30 to TRBJ2-7, with TRBD2 matching over 11 bases. V was clipped by 2 bases and J by 3 bases; unmatched bases: 3. In germline, CDR1 is GTSNPN, CDR2 SVGIG (reference sequence). The CDR3 is 14 amino acids. CDR3 sequence: CAWSPTSGSYEQYF. As DNA, the CDR3 is TGTGCCTGGAGTCCTACTAGCGGGAGCTACGAGCAGTACTTC.

The V call is TRBV6-1, the J call TRBJ1-4; D ambiguous. This CDR3 has 15 amino acids. The V gene's germline CDR1 is MNHNS and CDR2 SASEGT. Trimming left V 6 bases short and J 4 bases short, with 15 bases between. CDR3: CASRGSSRGNEKLFF. CDR3 sequence (DNA): TGTGCCAGCAGAGGGAGTAGCCGGGGTAATGAAAAACTGTTTTTT.

The V gene is TRBV30, the J gene TRBJ2-1; no clear D. Germline V gene sequence: CDR1 GTSNPN, CDR2 SVGIG (reference sequence). Trimming removed 4 bases from V and 9 bases from J, with 13 bases in between. The CDR3 is 12 amino acids. The CDR3 DNA is TGTGCCTGGAAGTTACTCTCTAGTGAGCAGTTCTTC. Encoded protein: CAWKLLSSEQFF.

J is TRBJ2-7 and V is TRBV29-1; 7 bases align to TRBD1. This CDR3 region has 14 residues. V dropped 2 bases and J dropped 4; count of bases not matched to a gene: 8. Germline-derived CDR1 and CDR2 are SQVTM and ANQGSEA. In nucleotides, the CDR3 is TGCAGCGTTGAAATTCAGGGACAGAAGTACGAGCAGTACTTC. Translated, it gives CSVEIQGQKYEQYF.

The CDR3 sequence: CASSIDLLRAYNEQFF. CDR3 coding DNA: TGTGCCAGTAGTATAGATTTGCTTCGAGCCTACAATGAGCAGTTCTTC. The chain carries TRBV19 and TRBJ2-1; no reliable D call. Germline V gives CDR1 LNHDA, CDR2 SQIVND (reference sequence). Trimming removed 0 bases at V and 2 bases at J, with 11 bases between. This CDR3 is 16 amino acids long.

This clone was observed a few times. The chain carries TRBV20-1 and TRBJ2-1, with D unclear. V lost 6 bases to trimming and J lost 8 bases, with 8 bases between them. Germline V gene sequence: CDR1 DFQATT, CDR2 SNEGSKA (reference sequence). The CDR3 sequence is 10 residues long. The CDR3 nucleotides read TGCAGTGCCTCTGACCATGAGCAGTTCTTC. It yields the protein CSASDHEQFF.

The chain uses TRBV11-2 and TRBJ1-3; 8 bases are a match to TRBD1. This CDR3 is built from 18 residues. Trimming at V came to 4 bases and at J to 0 bases, leaving 11 bases not matched to a gene. CDR1 is SGHAT, CDR2 FQNNGV, per germline. DNA for the CDR3: TGTGCCAGCAGCTCACCGGGACAGGTTTTCACCTCTGGAAACACCATATATTTT. It encodes CASSSPGQVFTSGNTIYF.

This rearrangement joins TRBV10-2 to TRBJ2-7; D unresolved. This CDR3 spans 13 amino acids. Germline lookup yields CDR1 WSHSY and CDR2 SAAADI. V lost 7 bases, J lost 5 bases, and 15 bases lay in between. The CDR3 loop reads CASKEGISDEQYF. The CDR3 DNA reads as TGCGCCAGCAAGGAAGGGATCTCGGACGAGCAGTACTTC.

This chain uses TRBV6-5 with TRBJ2-3, with D perhaps TRBD2 (6 bases). V lost 4 bases, J lost 3 bases, and 17 bases lay in between. Germline CDR1 and CDR2: MNHEY and SVGAGI. The CDR3 has 16 amino acids. CDR3 sequence reads: CASSSGTQLGTDTQYF. Here the CDR3 DNA reads TGTGCCAGCAGTTCCGGGACTCAATTGGGAACAGATACGCAGTATTTT.

This clone is a singleton in its sample. DNA of the CDR3: TGTGCCTGGACGAACGCGGGACCGGACCTCTACACCTTC. Translation gives CAWTNAGPDLYTF. The chain carries TRBV30 and TRBJ1-2; D possibly corresponds to TRBD1 (5 bases). Trimming removed 4 bases from V and 10 bases from J, with 19 bases in between. CDR1 is GTSNPN and CDR2 is SVGIG in the germline V gene (reference sequence). CDR3 length: 13 amino acids.

This clone was observed a single time. V usage is TRBV7-3 and J usage is TRBJ2-1, with 8 bases aligning to TRBD2. V lost 5 bases, J lost 6 bases, and 9 bases stayed unmatched. The CDR3 is made up of 15 amino acids. Germline values: CDR1 SGHTA, CDR2 FQGTGA. CDR3: CASSPMGREVNEQFF. The CDR3 DNA is TGTGCCAGCAGCCCCATGGGGCGGGAGGTCAATGAGCAGTTCTTC.

V and J are TRBV9 and TRBJ2-1; D may be TRBD2 (5 bases). Germline lookup yields CDR1 SGDLS and CDR2 YYNGEE. The CDR3 totals 15 residues. V dropped 4 bases and J dropped 2 bases, with 13 bases sitting between them. The DNA for the CDR3 is TGTGCCAGCAGCACCCAGCCGGGAACCTACAATGAGCAGTTCTTC. It yields the protein CASSTQPGTYNEQFF.

The chain carries TRBV7-2 and TRBJ2-7; D might be TRBD2 (5 bases). The length of the CDR3 is 13 residues. Germline V lookup: CDR1 SGHTA, CDR2 FQGNSA. Trimming pared 5 bases from V and 4 bases from J, leaving 12 bases between. CDR3 DNA sequence: TGTGCCAGCAGCATTCTAGCTACGTACGAGCAGTACTTC. Encoded protein: CASSILATYEQYF.

The chain is built from TRBV30 and TRBJ1-3, with a weak D call TRBD1 (6 bases). The V gene lost 3 bases and the J gene lost 0 bases, with 12 bases spanning the gap. This CDR3 region has 15 residues. Germline V gene lookup returns CDR1 GTSNPN and CDR2 SVGIG (reference sequence). CDR3 in amino acids: CAWRDTGHSGNTIYF. As DNA, the CDR3 is TGTGCCTGGAGGGATACAGGGCACTCTGGAAACACCATATATTTT.

This clone was recorded only once. V and J are TRBV28 and TRBJ1-3; D not resolved. This CDR3 is built from 14 residues. The V and J ends lost 7 bases and 3 bases respectively, with 13 bases between them. The germline CDR1 and CDR2 sequences are MDHEN and SYDVKM. This CDR3 is CASTPAANGNTIYF. Written as DNA, the CDR3 is TGTGCCAGCACCCCGGCGGCGAATGGAAACACCATATATTTT.

The gene calls are TRBV10-2 and TRBJ1-1; D is uncertain. Germline V gene data show CDR1 as WSHSY and CDR2 as SAAADI. The CDR3 loop spans 13 amino acids. Trimming took off 6 bases at V and 5 bases at J, with 13 bases between the two ends. CDR3 sequence (DNA): TGCGCCAGCAGGACCGAGCTTATGACTGAAGCTTTCTTT. Residues: CASRTELMTEAFF.

The gene calls are TRBV9 and TRBJ1-1; a weak D match, TRBD1 (5 bases). With 2 bases removed from V and 1 base from J, the gap between germline ends came to 18 bases. Germline V lookup: CDR1 SGDLS, CDR2 YYNGEE. The CDR3 consists of 17 residues. Written as DNA, the CDR3 is TGTGCCAGCAGCGTGTCCGGTGGGGGAAGCGGGAACACTGAAGCTTTCTTT. Translated, it gives CASSVSGGGSGNTEAFF.

This clone was counted a few times. The chain couples TRBV7-9 to TRBJ1-4; 8 bases agree with TRBD1. The V and J ends lost 0 bases and 4 bases, in that order; junction bases with no gene match: 1. The CDR3 has 15 residues. CDR1 and CDR2 from the germline V gene are SEHNR and FQNEAQ (reference sequence). Written as DNA, the CDR3 is TGTGCCAGCAGCTTAGCTGGACAGGGTAATGAAAAACTGTTTTTT. This gives the protein CASSLAGQGNEKLFF.

The sample holds one count of this clone. The chain recombines TRBV11-2 with TRBJ2-1; the D gene is possibly TRBD1 (7 bases). V was shortened by 5 bases and J by 0 bases, with 17 bases between the two germline ends. Germline CDR1 is SGHAT and CDR2 is FQNNGV. The CDR3 contains 17 residues. The CDR3 is CASSLRGVAVSYNEQFF. The DNA of the CDR3 is TGTGCCAGCAGCCTCAGGGGGGTAGCGGTCTCCTACAATGAGCAGTTCTTC.

The chain combines TRBV19 with TRBJ2-7; possible D gene TRBD1, 5 bases. The germline V gene encodes CDR1 LNHDA and CDR2 SQIVND (reference sequence). The CDR3 is 14 amino acids. Trimming removed 0 bases from V and 13 bases from J, with 19 bases in between. The CDR3, as DNA: TGTGCCAGTAGTATAGATACGACAGCCTTTAGCAGATACTTC. Translating it yields CASSIDTTAFSRYF.

This chain links TRBV7-9 with TRBJ2-1, with 9 bases aligning to TRBD1. Germline V gene lookup returns CDR1 SEHNR and CDR2 FQNEAQ (reference sequence). J gave up 7 bases and V 7 bases, and 11 bases lay outside the gene matches. The CDR3 has 15 amino acids. The DNA of the CDR3 is TGTGCCAGCAAACCGGGACAGGGTTCTCTAAATGAGCAGTTCTTC. Its protein is CASKPGQGSLNEQFF.

The CDR3 nucleotides are TGTGCCAGCAGCCTTCCGCCGGGACAGGGATGGAATGAGCAGTTCTTC. It is translated as CASSLPPGQGWNEQFF. V gene TRBV13 combines with J gene TRBJ2-1; 9 bases are shared with TRBD1. V lost 5 bases to trimming and J lost 7 bases; unmatched junction nucleotides: 12. The length of the CDR3 is 16 residues. Germline assignment: CDR1 PRHDT and CDR2 FYEKMQ (reference sequence). The variable domain in full, completed from reference TRBV13 and TRBJ2-1, reads AAGVIQSPRHLIKEKRETATLKCYPIPRHDTVYWYQQGPGQDPQFLISFYEKMQSDKGSIPDRFSAQQFSDYHSELNMSSLELGDSALYFCASSLPPGQGWNEQFFGPGTRLTVL.